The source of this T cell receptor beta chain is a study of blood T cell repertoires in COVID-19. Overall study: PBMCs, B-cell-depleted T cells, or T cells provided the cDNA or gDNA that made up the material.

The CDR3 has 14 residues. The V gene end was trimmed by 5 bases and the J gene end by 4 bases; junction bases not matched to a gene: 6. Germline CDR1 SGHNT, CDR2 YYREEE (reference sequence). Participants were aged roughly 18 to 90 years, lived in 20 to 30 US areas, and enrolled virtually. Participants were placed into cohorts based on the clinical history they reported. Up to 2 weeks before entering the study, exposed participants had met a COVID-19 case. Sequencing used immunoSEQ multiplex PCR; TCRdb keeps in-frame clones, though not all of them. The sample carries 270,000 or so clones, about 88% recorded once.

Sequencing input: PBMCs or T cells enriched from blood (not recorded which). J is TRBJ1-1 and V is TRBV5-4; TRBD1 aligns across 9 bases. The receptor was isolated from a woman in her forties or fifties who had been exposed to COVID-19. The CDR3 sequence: CASRPGTGLTEAFF. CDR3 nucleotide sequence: TGTGCCAGCAGGCCCGGGACAGGGCTCACTGAAGCTTTCTTT.